Below, 8 T cell receptor beta chains from the same sample are listed, as sequenced in a study of blood T cell repertoires in COVID-19. TCRdb's table, derived via immunoSEQ multiplex PCR, lists solely in-frame clones and lacks some. The sample has about 250,000 clones, roughly 86% seen once. Sequenced sample: peripheral blood. The origin of the receptors is a woman older than 75 with COVID-19, enrolled during active disease.

This clone was counted only a few times. The gene calls are TRBV10-3 and TRBJ2-2, with D perhaps matching TRBD1 (6 bases). V was pared by 8 bases and J by 3 bases, with 13 bases between. There are 14 residues in the CDR3. Germline V CDR1 and CDR2: ENHRY, SYGVKD. Here the CDR3 reads CAIRMGADTGELFF. The CDR3 DNA sequence: TGTGCCATCCGAATGGGGGCCGACACCGGGGAGCTGTTTTTT.

On this clone itself: This sample also contains other DNA sequences that code for the same CDR3. The chain employs TRBV7-8 and TRBJ1-5; D is perhaps TRBD1 (5 bases). V lost 1 base to trimming and J lost 5 bases, with 9 bases between them. This CDR3 comprises 14 residues. Germline CDR1 and CDR2: SGHVS and FQNEAQ. DNA for the CDR3: TGTGCCAGCAGCTTAGAGGGGAGGTATCAGCCCCAGCATTTT. Its protein is CASSLEGRYQPQHF.

This chain joins TRBV6-4 and TRBJ1-5, with D maybe TRBD1 (6 bases). The CDR3 spans 14 residues. V shed 6 bases and J shed 6 bases, with 15 bases lying between them. Germline CDR1 is MRHNA and CDR2 is SNTAGT. The CDR3 DNA follows: TGTGCCAGCAGCCCCGAGACAGGTTCTCAGCCCCAGCATTTT. Its translation: CASSPETGSQPQHF.

This clone was recorded a few times. The chain has TRBV14 and TRBJ2-5; TRBD2 agrees at 8 bases. The V segment lost 2 bases and the J segment 4 bases; nucleotides outside the gene matches: 3. CDR1 SGHDN and CDR2 FVKESK come from the germline V gene. This CDR3 contains 14 residues. This chain's CDR3 is CASSQYSGAETQYF. The CDR3 DNA reads as TGTGCCAGCAGCCAATATAGCGGGGCAGAGACCCAGTACTTC.

J is TRBJ1-5 and V is TRBV24-1; 8 positions agree with TRBD1. Germline CDR1 KGHDR, CDR2 SFDVKD. Trimming at V came to 9 bases and at J to 1 base, leaving 7 bases not matched to a gene. The CDR3 extends over 15 amino acids. The CDR3 loop reads CATGQGPQSNQPQHF. The CDR3 coding sequence is TGTGCCACCGGACAGGGACCCCAGAGCAATCAGCCCCAGCATTTT.

This rearrangement joins TRBV27 to TRBJ2-5; D may be TRBD2 (5 bases). Trimming removed 3 bases from V and 2 bases from J, with 10 bases in between. This CDR3 comprises 14 residues. Germline lookup yields CDR1 MNHEY and CDR2 SMNVEV (reference sequence). In nucleotides, the CDR3 is TGTGCCAGCAGTTTCCGGGGTAGACAAGAGACCCAGTACTTC. Translation: CASSFRGRQETQYF.

This chain joins TRBV19 and TRBJ1-1; D not resolved. This CDR3 spans 13 amino acids. V was clipped by 11 bases and J by 6 bases, with 19 bases between them. Germline V gene data show CDR1 as LNHDA and CDR2 as SQIVND (reference sequence). The CDR3 DNA reads as TGTGCCTCCGATAGAGGTAACACGGCTGAAGCTTTCTTT. Translated, it gives CASDRGNTAEAFF.

This clone was counted once. The genes are TRBV5-1 and TRBJ2-5; 8 nucleotides match TRBD1. The CDR3 is made up of 14 amino acids. Germline values: CDR1 SGHRS, CDR2 YFSETQ. With V trimmed by 5 bases and J by 4 bases, 7 bases remained unmatched. The DNA for the CDR3 is TGCGCCAGCAGATCCGGGACAGGTGTAGAGACCCAGTACTTC. Its translation: CASRSGTGVETQYF.